These T cell receptor beta chains were read from a single sample in a study of blood T cell repertoires in COVID-19. Some clones are missing from TCRdb's copy, which holds only in-frame ones; the method was immunoSEQ multiplex PCR. The sample contains about 68,000 clones, roughly nine tenths of which appear only once. The material sequenced was peripheral blood. The receptor source for this set is a man in his forties with COVID-19, enrolled during active disease. Each CDR3 is given with its conserved first and last residue. A D gene is named only where the DNA matches it firmly. Clone size, where shown, is once, few, many, or a class for clones that have expanded.

j_call: TRBJ2-3; v_call: TRBV19; d_call: -; clone_size: -; cdr3_nt: TGTGCCAGTAGTATCCGTCGTGTGGACAGCCACACAGATACGCAGTATTTT; cdr3_aa: CASSIRRVDSHTDTQYF
j_call: TRBJ1-1; v_call: TRBV5-1; d_call: -; clone_size: -; cdr3_nt: TGCGCCAGCAGCTACGGGACACCTGAAGCTTTCTTT; cdr3_aa: CASSYGTPEAFF
j_call: TRBJ2-4; v_call: TRBV14; d_call: -; clone_size: -; cdr3_nt: TGTGCCAGCAGCCCCAGGGATATAGGGGCGGTGGGCAAAAACATTCAGTACTTC; cdr3_aa: CASSPRDIGAVGKNIQYF
j_call: TRBJ1-5; v_call: TRBV19; d_call: -; clone_size: -; cdr3_nt: TGTGCCAGTTCTACAGGGCTAAGGCAGCCCCAGCATTTT; cdr3_aa: CASSTGLRQPQHF
j_call: TRBJ1-1; v_call: TRBV15; d_call: -; clone_size: -; cdr3_nt: TGTGCCACCAGCAGAGAGGAGGACAGTGAAGCTTTCTTT; cdr3_aa: CATSREEDSEAFF
j_call: TRBJ2-5; v_call: TRBV5-4; d_call: TRBD1; clone_size: few; cdr3_nt: TGTGCCAGCAGGCCGGGACAGGGGGCATCCTACCAAGAGACCCAGTACTTC; cdr3_aa: CASRPGQGASYQETQYF
j_call: TRBJ2-5; v_call: TRBV6-5; d_call: TRBD1; clone_size: -; cdr3_nt: TGTGCCAGCAGTTTGACCGGGACAGGGAGAGAGACCCAGTACTTC; cdr3_aa: CASSLTGTGRETQYF
j_call: TRBJ2-5; v_call: TRBV3-1/TRBV3-2; d_call: TRBD2; clone_size: -; cdr3_nt: TGTGCCAGCAGCTTCCAAGCGGGGGGGGGACCCTTTCACTTC; cdr3_aa: CASSFQAGGGPFHF
j_call: TRBJ2-5; v_call: TRBV10-3; d_call: -; clone_size: -; cdr3_nt: TGTGCCATCAGTGAGTCGAGAGAGACCCAGTACTTC; cdr3_aa: CAISESRETQYF
j_call: TRBJ2-5; v_call: TRBV5-1; d_call: TRBD2; clone_size: -; cdr3_nt: TGCGCCAGCAGCTTATCCAGCGGGGGGAGGGAGACCCAGTACTTC; cdr3_aa: CASSLSSGGRETQYF
j_call: TRBJ2-6; v_call: TRBV5-1; d_call: TRBD2; clone_size: -; cdr3_nt: TGCGCCAGCAGCCCGGGGGGTACGGGGGCCAACGTCCTGACTTTC; cdr3_aa: CASSPGGTGANVLTF
j_call: TRBJ2-1; v_call: TRBV6-4; d_call: -; clone_size: -; cdr3_nt: TGTGCCAGCAGTCTCATGGCGGTAAACAATGAGCAGTTCTTC; cdr3_aa: CASSLMAVNNEQFF
j_call: TRBJ1-1; v_call: TRBV6-5; d_call: -; clone_size: -; cdr3_nt: TGTGCCAGCAGTTGGACACCGAACACTGAAGCTTTCTTT; cdr3_aa: CASSWTPNTEAFF
j_call: TRBJ2-7; v_call: TRBV28; d_call: -; clone_size: -; cdr3_nt: TGTGCCAGCAGGGGGCACTCCTACGAGCAGTACTTC; cdr3_aa: CASRGHSYEQYF
j_call: TRBJ1-2; v_call: TRBV3-1/TRBV3-2; d_call: -; clone_size: once; cdr3_nt: TGTGCCAGCAGCCAGGCTGGACTAAATCCCTATGGCTACACCTTC; cdr3_aa: CASSQAGLNPYGYTF
j_call: TRBJ2-7; v_call: TRBV5-1; d_call: -; clone_size: few; cdr3_nt: TGCGCCAGCAGCTCAGCCTACGAGCAGTACTTC; cdr3_aa: CASSSAYEQYF
j_call: TRBJ2-1; v_call: TRBV5-1; d_call: TRBD1; clone_size: -; cdr3_nt: TGCGCCAGCGTCCTCTCTCCGGTAGAGGGGGCCAATGAGCAGTTCTTC; cdr3_aa: CASVLSPVEGANEQFF
j_call: TRBJ1-2; v_call: TRBV6-5; d_call: -; clone_size: -; cdr3_nt: TGTGCCAGCAGTTACTCGGGAAGGGGTGGTGGCTACACCTTC; cdr3_aa: CASSYSGRGGGYTF
j_call: TRBJ2-7; v_call: TRBV4-1; d_call: -; clone_size: -; cdr3_nt: TGCGCCAGCAGCCGTGGGCCTAGGGACAACTCCTACGAGCAGTACTTC; cdr3_aa: CASSRGPRDNSYEQYF
j_call: TRBJ1-2; v_call: TRBV10-3; d_call: TRBD1; clone_size: -; cdr3_nt: TGTGCCATCAGTGCGGGGACAGGGGGGAACTATGGCTACACCTTC; cdr3_aa: CAISAGTGGNYGYTF
j_call: TRBJ1-2; v_call: TRBV7-9; d_call: -; clone_size: -; cdr3_nt: TGTGCCAGCAGCTTAGTCGGGGCTAACTATGGCTACACCTTC; cdr3_aa: CASSLVGANYGYTF
j_call: TRBJ1-2; v_call: TRBV28; d_call: -; clone_size: -; cdr3_nt: TGTGCCAGCAGTTTAGACAGGCCGGACTATGGCTACACCTTC; cdr3_aa: CASSLDRPDYGYTF
j_call: TRBJ1-4; v_call: TRBV2; d_call: -; clone_size: once; cdr3_nt: TGTGCCAGCAGTGAGGCGGGGAATAATGAAAAACTGTTTTTT; cdr3_aa: CASSEAGNNEKLFF
j_call: TRBJ1-1; v_call: TRBV6-2/TRBV6-3; d_call: TRBD1; clone_size: -; cdr3_nt: TGTGCCAGCAGTTACTCGTTGACAGGGACAATCTTT; cdr3_aa: CASSYSLTGTIF
j_call: TRBJ2-1; v_call: TRBV5-1; d_call: TRBD2; clone_size: -; cdr3_nt: TGCGCCAGCAGCTTCGGGACTAGCTCGAACAATGAGCAGTTCTTC; cdr3_aa: CASSFGTSSNNEQFF
j_call: TRBJ2-1; v_call: TRBV11-2; d_call: TRBD1; clone_size: -; cdr3_nt: TGTGCCAGCAGCCTAGAGGACAGGGGGGTCAATGAGCAGTTCTTC; cdr3_aa: CASSLEDRGVNEQFF
j_call: TRBJ2-5; v_call: TRBV2; d_call: -; clone_size: -; cdr3_nt: TGTGCCAGCAGTGGCGAGGGGGAAGAGACCCAGTACTTC; cdr3_aa: CASSGEGEETQYF
j_call: TRBJ1-1; v_call: TRBV6-1; d_call: -; clone_size: -; cdr3_nt: TGTGCCAGCAGTGAAGAGCCCGTAAACACTGAAGCTTTCTTT; cdr3_aa: CASSEEPVNTEAFF
j_call: TRBJ1-1; v_call: TRBV29-1; d_call: -; clone_size: -; cdr3_nt: TGCAGCGTTGAAGAAGACAGGAACACTGAAGCTTTCTTT; cdr3_aa: CSVEEDRNTEAFF
j_call: TRBJ2-1; v_call: TRBV27; d_call: TRBD1; clone_size: -; cdr3_nt: TGTGCCAGCAGGCTCCAGGGGGCTTCCAACAATGAGCAGTTCTTC; cdr3_aa: CASRLQGASNNEQFF
j_call: TRBJ2-7; v_call: TRBV11-3; d_call: -; clone_size: -; cdr3_nt: TGTGCCAGCAGCTTAGATCAGGCCAGGGACTACGAGCAGTACTTC; cdr3_aa: CASSLDQARDYEQYF
j_call: TRBJ1-6; v_call: TRBV19; d_call: -; clone_size: -; cdr3_nt: TGTGCCAGTAGTATTAGGGGAAGCGATTCACCCCTCCACTTT; cdr3_aa: CASSIRGSDSPLHF
j_call: TRBJ2-7; v_call: TRBV27; d_call: -; clone_size: -; cdr3_nt: TGTGCCAGCAGGGAACAGGGCAGCTCCTACGAGCAGTACTTC; cdr3_aa: CASREQGSSYEQYF
j_call: TRBJ2-7; v_call: TRBV2; d_call: -; clone_size: -; cdr3_nt: TGTGCCAGCAGTCAAAGCGGGCCACCCTACGAGCAGTACTTC; cdr3_aa: CASSQSGPPYEQYF
j_call: TRBJ1-1; v_call: TRBV12-5; d_call: TRBD1; clone_size: -; cdr3_nt: TGTGCTAGTGGATTAACAGGGGACGGCACTGAAGCTTTCTTT; cdr3_aa: CASGLTGDGTEAFF
j_call: TRBJ2-3; v_call: TRBV10-3; d_call: -; clone_size: -; cdr3_nt: TGTGCCATGGGTGTGGGGGGAGCGCCCACAGATACGCAGTATTTT; cdr3_aa: CAMGVGGAPTDTQYF
j_call: TRBJ2-7; v_call: TRBV5-6; d_call: -; clone_size: once; cdr3_nt: TGTGCCAGCAGACGCGACCGAGGCTCCTACGAGCAGTACTTC; cdr3_aa: CASRRDRGSYEQYF
j_call: TRBJ1-1; v_call: TRBV6-5; d_call: TRBD1; clone_size: -; cdr3_nt: TGTGCCAGCAGTCCGGGACAGGGGGAGTTTGAAGCTTTCTTT; cdr3_aa: CASSPGQGEFEAFF
j_call: TRBJ2-2; v_call: TRBV10-3; d_call: -; clone_size: -; cdr3_nt: TGTGCCATCAGTGAGATCGGAGGCGGGGAGCTGTTTTTT; cdr3_aa: CAISEIGGGELFF
j_call: TRBJ2-2; v_call: TRBV6-5; d_call: -; clone_size: few; cdr3_nt: TGTGCCAGCAGTTCCTATACCGGGGAGCTGTTTTTT; cdr3_aa: CASSSYTGELFF